A selection of T cell receptor beta chains follows, all from one sample in a study of CD8 T cells in Susac syndrome. TCRdb redid the calling of the immunoSEQ multiplex PCR reads with MiXCR, one entry per CDR3 protein. The table lists hundreds of thousands of distinct CDR3 sequences, more than 80% of them singletons. The sequencing input was CD8+ T cells from PBMCs. The receptor set was obtained from a human donor with multiple sclerosis. CDR3s include the opening cysteine and the closing phenylalanine or tryptophan. A D gene is named only where the DNA matches it firmly. Clone size is given for some rows only: seen once, a few or many times, or a class if the clone is expanded.

clone size,D gene,V gene,J gene,CDR3 DNA,CDR3 protein
NA,NA,TRBV27,TRBJ1-2,TGTGCCAGCACCACCAGTCCTTACTATGGCTACACCTTC,CASTTSPYYGYTF
NA,NA,TRBV28,TRBJ2-7,TGTGCCAGCAGCCACCTTATAATACAGGGAGCGCAGTACTTC,CASSHLIIQGAQYF
NA,NA,TRBV5-1,TRBJ1-4,TGCGCCAGCAGCTTGGATGAGGCACCCCCACCTTGGCGTAATGAAAAACTGTTTTTT,CASSLDEAPPPWRNEKLFF
few,NA,TRBV27,TRBJ2-1,TGTGCCAGCACCTCAGGGGTGGAGCAGTTCTTC,CASTSGVEQFF
NA,NA,TRBV20-1,TRBJ2-7,TGCAGTGCTAGAGAGGGGGAAATGTACGAGCAGTACTTC,CSAREGEMYEQYF
few,TRBD1,TRBV3-1,TRBJ2-1,TGTGCCAGCAGCCAGGGACAGTACAATGAGCAGTTCTTC,CASSQGQYNEQFF
few,NA,TRBV4-1,TRBJ2-7,TGCGCCAGCAGCCATCCCAACGGGGAGCAGTACTTC,CASSHPNGEQYF
NA,NA,TRBV5-4,TRBJ1-3,TGTGCCAGCAGCCGAATTGGGGCGGACACCTCTGGAAACACCATATATTTT,CASSRIGADTSGNTIYF
NA,NA,TRBV20-1,TRBJ2-1,TGCAGTGCTAGGGATTACTCCTACAATGAGCAGTTCTTC,CSARDYSYNEQFF
few,NA,TRBV4-2,TRBJ1-1,TGTGCCAGCAGCCCGGAAGGGGGTAAGGACACTGAAGCTTTCTTT,CASSPEGGKDTEAFF
NA,NA,TRBV7-8,TRBJ1-4,TGTGCCAGCAGCCATATTCTTAATGAAAAACTGTTTTTT,CASSHILNEKLFF
many,NA,TRBV12-3/TRBV12-4,TRBJ1-1,TGTGCCAGCAGTCTCGGGGGGGGCAACACTGAAGCTTTCTTT,CASSLGGGNTEAFF
NA,TRBD2,TRBV4-3,TRBJ2-1,TGCGCCAGCAGCCAAGATTACGGACTAGCTGGAAATGAGCAGTTCTTC,CASSQDYGLAGNEQFF
NA,TRBD2,TRBV7-6,TRBJ2-3,TGTGCCAGCAGCTTAGAAGTGACTAGCGGCACAGATACGCAGTATTTT,CASSLEVTSGTDTQYF
NA,NA,TRBV5-1,TRBJ2-2,TGCGCCAGCAGCTTGCAAGGGGGATACACCGGGGAGCTGTTTTTT,CASSLQGGYTGELFF
NA,NA,TRBV7-8,TRBJ2-3,TGTGCCAGCAGGGAGGCGGCAGGGGAAGGCACAGATACGCAGTATTTT,CASREAAGEGTDTQYF
NA,TRBD2,TRBV23-1,TRBJ2-1,TGCGCCAGCAGTCAATCACCTAGCGGCGATGAGCAGTTCTTC,CASSQSPSGDEQFF
NA,NA,TRBV7-9,TRBJ2-1,TGTGCCAGCAGCCCACCGTCTGGAGGCAATGAGCAGTTCTTC,CASSPPSGGNEQFF
NA,NA,TRBV7-6,TRBJ2-1,TGTGCCAGCAGCTTAGGGAGAGGGGGGCCCAATGAGCAGTTCTTC,CASSLGRGGPNEQFF
NA,TRBD1,TRBV6-1,TRBJ2-7,TGTGCCAGCCTTCTGAGACAGGGGCCCTTCTACGAGCAGTACTTC,CASLLRQGPFYEQYF
NA,TRBD2,TRBV24-1,TRBJ2-1,TGTGCCACCAGTGCAGACCGGGGGGGGCGGCAGTTCTTC,CATSADRGGRQFF
NA,TRBD2,TRBV27,TRBJ2-1,TGTGCCAGCAGACAACCTCCCGGGACTAGCAGATACAATGAGCAGTTCTTC,CASRQPPGTSRYNEQFF
NA,NA,TRBV3-1,TRBJ1-3,TGTGCCAGCAGCCAAGATGGGGGGCCCGGAAACACCATATATTTT,CASSQDGGPGNTIYF
NA,NA,TRBV19,TRBJ1-5,TGTGCCAGTAGTATTTGGGATGGCAATCAGCCCCAGCATTTT,CASSIWDGNQPQHF
NA,TRBD1,TRBV11-2,TRBJ2-1,TGTGCCAGCAGCTCCATCCAAACAGGGGTCGATGAGCAGTTCTTC,CASSSIQTGVDEQFF
NA,NA,TRBV14,TRBJ2-1,TGTGCCAGCAGGTCTCAGGGTTACAATGAGCAGTTCTTC,CASRSQGYNEQFF
NA,NA,TRBV7-3,TRBJ1-1,TGTGCCAGCAGCCCACAGGAGAACCTTGAAGCTTTCTTT,CASSPQENLEAFF
NA,NA,TRBV12-3/TRBV12-4,TRBJ1-4,TGTGCCAGCAGTTTTTCGACAGAAACAACTAATGAAAAACTGTTTTTT,CASSFSTETTNEKLFF
NA,TRBD2,TRBV9,TRBJ2-7,TGTGCCAGCAGCGAGACACGGACTAGCGGGGCCTACGAGCAGTACTTC,CASSETRTSGAYEQYF
NA,NA,TRBV10-3,TRBJ2-3,TGTGCCATCAGTGAGTCGATACAGGGCAACACAGATACGCAGTATTTT,CAISESIQGNTDTQYF
NA,NA,TRBV19,TRBJ2-4,TGTGCCAGTAGTATGACCGGGTTTCCCAAAAACATTCAGTACTTC,CASSMTGFPKNIQYF
NA,TRBD2,TRBV12-3/TRBV12-4,TRBJ2-1,TGTGCCAGCAGTCTGGCCCCGGGACTAGCGGGAGTGAACTTGCTCTACAATGAGCAGTTCTTC,CASSLAPGLAGVNLLYNEQFF
NA,NA,TRBV23-1,TRBJ2-5,TGCGCCAGCAGCATCCGGGACCCTCTCGAAACCCAGTACTTC,CASSIRDPLETQYF
NA,TRBD1,TRBV12-3/TRBV12-4,TRBJ2-7,TGTGCCAGCGCCCGGGACAGGGTGGGCGAGCAGTACTTC,CASARDRVGEQYF
once,TRBD2,TRBV29-1,TRBJ2-7,TGCAGCGTTGGGCTAGCGGGCACCTACGAGCAGTACTTC,CSVGLAGTYEQYF
NA,NA,TRBV4-1,TRBJ2-7,TGCGCCAGCAGCCAAGGTCCCGAGCAGTACTTC,CASSQGPEQYF
NA,NA,TRBV27,TRBJ2-7,TGTGCCACTAAGGGGAAAGGAGCCGGGCTTAACGAGCAGTACTTC,CATKGKGAGLNEQYF